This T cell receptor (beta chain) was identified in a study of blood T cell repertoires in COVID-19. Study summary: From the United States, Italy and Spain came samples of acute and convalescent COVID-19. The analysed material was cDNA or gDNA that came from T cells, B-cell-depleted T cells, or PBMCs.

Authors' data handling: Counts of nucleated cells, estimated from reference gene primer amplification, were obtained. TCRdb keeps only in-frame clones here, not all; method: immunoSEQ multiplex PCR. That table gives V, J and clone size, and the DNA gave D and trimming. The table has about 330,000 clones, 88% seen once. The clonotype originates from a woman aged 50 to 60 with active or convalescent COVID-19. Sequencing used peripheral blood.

The CDR3 is CASSLRLAGTDTQYF. For the CDR3, the DNA is TGTGCCAGTAGTCTACGACTAGCCGGCACAGATACGCAGTATTTT. The chain is built from TRBV19 and TRBJ2-3; TRBD2 agrees at 7 bases. V was pared by 5 bases and J by 1 base, with 6 bases of the junction left unmatched. Germline V gene data show CDR1 as LNHDA and CDR2 as SQIVND (reference sequence). The CDR3 is 15 amino acids. Full variable domain (outside the CDR3, taken from reference TRBV19 and TRBJ2-3): DGGITQSPKYLFRKEGQNVTLSCEQNLNHDAMYWYRQDPGQGLRLIYYSQIVNDFQKGDIAEGYSVSREKKESFPLTVTSAQKNPTAFYLCASSLRLAGTDTQYFGPGTRLTVL.